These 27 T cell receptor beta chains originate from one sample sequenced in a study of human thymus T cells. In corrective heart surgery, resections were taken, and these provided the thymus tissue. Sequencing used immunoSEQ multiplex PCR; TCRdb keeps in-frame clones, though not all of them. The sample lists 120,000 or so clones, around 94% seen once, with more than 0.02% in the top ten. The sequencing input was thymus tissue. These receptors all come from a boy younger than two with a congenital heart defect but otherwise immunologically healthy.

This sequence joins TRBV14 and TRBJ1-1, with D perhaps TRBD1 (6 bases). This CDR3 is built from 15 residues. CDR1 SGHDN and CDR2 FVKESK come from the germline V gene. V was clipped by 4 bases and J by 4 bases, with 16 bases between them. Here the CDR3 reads CASSPKGRGGTEAFF. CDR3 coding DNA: TGTGCCAGCAGCCCGAAGGGGAGGGGGGGCACTGAAGCTTTCTTT.

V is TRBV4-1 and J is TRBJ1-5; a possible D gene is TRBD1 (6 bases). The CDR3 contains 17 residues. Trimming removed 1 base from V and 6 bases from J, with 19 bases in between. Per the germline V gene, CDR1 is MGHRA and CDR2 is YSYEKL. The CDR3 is CASSQAGAGVRGQPQHF. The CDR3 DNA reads TGCGCCAGCAGCCAAGCTGGGGCAGGGGTTAGAGGTCAGCCCCAGCATTTT.

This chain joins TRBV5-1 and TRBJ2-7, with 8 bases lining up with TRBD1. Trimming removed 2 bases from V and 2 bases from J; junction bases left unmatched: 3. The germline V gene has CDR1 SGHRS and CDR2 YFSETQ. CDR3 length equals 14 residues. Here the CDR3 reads CASSLQGETYEQYF. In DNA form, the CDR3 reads TGCGCCAGCAGCTTACAGGGGGAAACCTACGAGCAGTACTTC.

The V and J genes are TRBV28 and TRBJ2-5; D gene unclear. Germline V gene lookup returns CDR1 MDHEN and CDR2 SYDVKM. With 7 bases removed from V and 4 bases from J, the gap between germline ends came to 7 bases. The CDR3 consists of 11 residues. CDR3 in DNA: TGTGCCAGCAAGTTTAGAGAGACCCAGTACTTC. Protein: CASKFRETQYF.

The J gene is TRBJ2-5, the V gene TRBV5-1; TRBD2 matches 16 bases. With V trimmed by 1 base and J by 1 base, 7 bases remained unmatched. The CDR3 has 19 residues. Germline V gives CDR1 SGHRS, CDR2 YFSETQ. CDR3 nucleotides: TGCGCCAGCAGCTTGTGCGGGACTAGCGGGGGGGCTAGCCAAGAGACCCAGTACTTC. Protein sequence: CASSLCGTSGGASQETQYF.

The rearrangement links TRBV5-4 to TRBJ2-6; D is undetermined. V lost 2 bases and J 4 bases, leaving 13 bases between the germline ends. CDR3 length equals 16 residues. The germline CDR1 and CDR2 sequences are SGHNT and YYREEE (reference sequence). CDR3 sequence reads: CASSFFLPNGANVLTF. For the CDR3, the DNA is TGTGCCAGCAGCTTCTTTCTCCCGAACGGGGCCAACGTCCTGACTTTC.

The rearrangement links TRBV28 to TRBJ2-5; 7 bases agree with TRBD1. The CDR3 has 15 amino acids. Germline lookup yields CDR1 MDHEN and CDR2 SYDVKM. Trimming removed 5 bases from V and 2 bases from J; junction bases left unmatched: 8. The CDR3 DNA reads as TGTGCCAGCAGTAAGGGCCTGACAGGGCAAGAGACCCAGTACTTC. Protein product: CASSKGLTGQETQYF.

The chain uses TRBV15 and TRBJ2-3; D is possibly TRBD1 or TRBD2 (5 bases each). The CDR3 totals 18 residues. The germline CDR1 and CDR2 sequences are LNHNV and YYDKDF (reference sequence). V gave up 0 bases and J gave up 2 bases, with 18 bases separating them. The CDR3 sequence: CATSRDPDRDAHTDTQYF. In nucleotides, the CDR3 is TGTGCCACCAGCAGAGATCCAGACCGGGACGCGCACACAGATACGCAGTATTTT.

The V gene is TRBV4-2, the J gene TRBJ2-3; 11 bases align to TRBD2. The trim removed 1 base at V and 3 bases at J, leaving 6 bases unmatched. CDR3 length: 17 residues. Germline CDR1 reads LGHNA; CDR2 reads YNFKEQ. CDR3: CASSQGTSGHRTDTQYF. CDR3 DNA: TGTGCCAGCAGCCAAGGGACTAGCGGGCACAGAACAGATACGCAGTATTTT.

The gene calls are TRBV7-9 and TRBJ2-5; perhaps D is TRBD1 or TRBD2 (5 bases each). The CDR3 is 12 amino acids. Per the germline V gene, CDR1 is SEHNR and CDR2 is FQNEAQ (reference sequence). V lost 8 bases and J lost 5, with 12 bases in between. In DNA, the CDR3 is TGTGCCAGCGATCCTTGGGGGGAGACCCAGTACTTC. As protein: CASDPWGETQYF.

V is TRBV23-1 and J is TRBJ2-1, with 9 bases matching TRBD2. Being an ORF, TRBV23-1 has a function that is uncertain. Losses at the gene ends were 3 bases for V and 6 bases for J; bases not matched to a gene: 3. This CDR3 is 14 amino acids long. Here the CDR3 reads CASSQRRGGNEQFF. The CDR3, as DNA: TGCGCCAGCAGTCAGAGGCGGGGGGGCAATGAGCAGTTCTTC.

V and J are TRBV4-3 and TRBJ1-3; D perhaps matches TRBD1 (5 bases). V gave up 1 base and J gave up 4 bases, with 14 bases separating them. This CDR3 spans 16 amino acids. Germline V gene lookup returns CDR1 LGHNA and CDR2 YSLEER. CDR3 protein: CASSQVSPGHGNTIYF. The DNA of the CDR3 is TGCGCCAGCAGCCAAGTGTCCCCCGGACACGGAAACACCATATATTTT.

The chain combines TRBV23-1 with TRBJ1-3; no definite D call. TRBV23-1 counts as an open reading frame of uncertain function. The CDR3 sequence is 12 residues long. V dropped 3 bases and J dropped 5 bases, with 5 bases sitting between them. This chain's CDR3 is CASSHPRNTIYF. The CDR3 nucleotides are TGCGCCAGCAGTCATCCCAGAAACACCATATATTTT.

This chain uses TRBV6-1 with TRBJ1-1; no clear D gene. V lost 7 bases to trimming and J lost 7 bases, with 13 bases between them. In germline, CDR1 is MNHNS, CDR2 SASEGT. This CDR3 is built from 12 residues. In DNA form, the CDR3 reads TGTGCCAGCACCCCCGATCAACATGAAGCTTTCTTT. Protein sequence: CASTPDQHEAFF.

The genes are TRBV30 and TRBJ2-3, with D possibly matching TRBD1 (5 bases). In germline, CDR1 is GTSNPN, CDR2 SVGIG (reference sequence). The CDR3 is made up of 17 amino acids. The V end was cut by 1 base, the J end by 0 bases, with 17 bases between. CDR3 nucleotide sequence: TGTGCCTGGAGTGGGGGCCCAGGAAGATATAGCACAGATACGCAGTATTTT. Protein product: CAWSGGPGRYSTDTQYF.

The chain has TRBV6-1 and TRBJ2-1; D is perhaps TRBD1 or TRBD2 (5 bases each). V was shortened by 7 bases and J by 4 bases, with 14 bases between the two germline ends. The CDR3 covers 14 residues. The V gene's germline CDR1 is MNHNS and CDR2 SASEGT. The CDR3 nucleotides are TGTGCCAGCATGGGAGACAGAGTATACAATGAGCAGTTCTTC. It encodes CASMGDRVYNEQFF.

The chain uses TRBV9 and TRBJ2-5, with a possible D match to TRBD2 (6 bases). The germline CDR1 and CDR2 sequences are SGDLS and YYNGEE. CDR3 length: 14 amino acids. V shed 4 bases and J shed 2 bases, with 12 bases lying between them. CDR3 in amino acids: CASSPSSGQETQYF. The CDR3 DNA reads TGTGCCAGCAGCCCATCGAGCGGGCAAGAGACCCAGTACTTC.

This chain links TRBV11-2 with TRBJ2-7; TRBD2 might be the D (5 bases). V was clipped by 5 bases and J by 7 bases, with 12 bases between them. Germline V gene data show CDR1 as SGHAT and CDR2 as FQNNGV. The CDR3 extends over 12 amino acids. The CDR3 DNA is TGTGCCAGCAGCCCCCGGATAGCGGAGCAGTACTTC. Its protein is CASSPRIAEQYF. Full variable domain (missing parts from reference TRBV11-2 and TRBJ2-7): EAGVAQSPRYKIIEKRQSVAFWCNPISGHATLYWYQQILGQGPKLLIQFQNNGVVDDSQLPKDRFSAERLKGVDSTLKIQPAKLEDSAVYLCASSPRIAEQYFGPGTRLTVT.

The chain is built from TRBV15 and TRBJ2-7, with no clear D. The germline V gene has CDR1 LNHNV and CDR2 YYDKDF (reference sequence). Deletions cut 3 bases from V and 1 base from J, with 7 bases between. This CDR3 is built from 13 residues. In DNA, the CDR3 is TGTGCCACCAGCAGCTACCCATCCTACGAGCAGTACTTC. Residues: CATSSYPSYEQYF.

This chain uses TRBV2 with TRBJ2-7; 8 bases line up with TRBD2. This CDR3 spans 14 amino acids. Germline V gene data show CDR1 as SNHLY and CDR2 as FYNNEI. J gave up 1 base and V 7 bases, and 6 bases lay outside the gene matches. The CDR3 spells CASKSASGSYEQYF. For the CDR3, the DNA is TGTGCCAGCAAGTCGGCTAGCGGGTCCTACGAGCAGTACTTC.

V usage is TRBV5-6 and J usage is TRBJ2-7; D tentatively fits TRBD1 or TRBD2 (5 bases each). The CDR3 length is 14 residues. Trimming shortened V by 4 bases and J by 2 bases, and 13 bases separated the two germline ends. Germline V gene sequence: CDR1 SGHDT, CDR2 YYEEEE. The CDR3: CASSPGQETYEQYF. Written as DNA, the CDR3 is TGTGCCAGCAGCCCGGGGCAGGAGACCTACGAGCAGTACTTC.

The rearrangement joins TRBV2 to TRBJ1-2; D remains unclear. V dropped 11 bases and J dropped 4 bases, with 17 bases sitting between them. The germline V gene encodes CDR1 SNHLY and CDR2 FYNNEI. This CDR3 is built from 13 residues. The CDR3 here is CALPRGGGYGYTF. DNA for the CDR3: TGTGCCCTCCCCCGGGGTGGTGGCTATGGCTACACCTTC.

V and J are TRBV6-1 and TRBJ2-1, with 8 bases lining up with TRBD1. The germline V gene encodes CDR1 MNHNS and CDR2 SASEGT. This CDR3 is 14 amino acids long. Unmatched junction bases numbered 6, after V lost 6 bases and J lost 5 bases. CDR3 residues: CASRGRTGNNEQFF. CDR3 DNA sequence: TGTGCCAGCAGGGGGCGGACAGGGAACAATGAGCAGTTCTTC.

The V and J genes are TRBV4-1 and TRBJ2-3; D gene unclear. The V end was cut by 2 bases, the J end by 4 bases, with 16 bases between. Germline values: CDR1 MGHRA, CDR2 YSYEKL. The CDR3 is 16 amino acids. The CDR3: CASSQLGTVEADTQYF. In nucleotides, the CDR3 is TGCGCCAGCAGCCAACTCGGAACTGTGGAAGCAGATACGCAGTATTTT.

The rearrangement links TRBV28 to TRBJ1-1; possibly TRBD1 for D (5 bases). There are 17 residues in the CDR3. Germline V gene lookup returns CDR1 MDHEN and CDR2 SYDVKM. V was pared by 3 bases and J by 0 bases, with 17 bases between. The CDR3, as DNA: TGTGCCAGCAGTTTTGTATCGGGGGGAGTCATGAACACTGAAGCTTTCTTT. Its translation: CASSFVSGGVMNTEAFF. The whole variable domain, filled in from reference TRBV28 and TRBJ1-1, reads DVKVTQSSRYLVKRTGEKVFLECVQDMDHENMFWYRQDPGLGLRLIYFSYDVKMKEKGDIPEGYSVSREKKERFSLILESASTNQTSMYLCASSFVSGGVMNTEAFFGQGTRLTVV.

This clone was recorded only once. The CDR3 DNA follows: TGTGCCAGCAGCGGGACAGACACCGGGGAGCTGTTTTTT. This gives the protein CASSGTDTGELFF. This sequence joins TRBV28 and TRBJ2-2; 7 bases are a match to TRBD1. The CDR3 has 13 residues. V lost 6 bases and J lost 3; bases outside the gene matches: 1. Germline lookup yields CDR1 MDHEN and CDR2 SYDVKM.

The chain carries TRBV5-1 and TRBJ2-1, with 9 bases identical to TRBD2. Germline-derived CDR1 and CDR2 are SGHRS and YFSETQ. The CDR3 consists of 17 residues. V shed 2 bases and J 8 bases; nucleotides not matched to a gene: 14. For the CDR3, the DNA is TGCGCCAGCAGCTTACCCCAAGCGGGGGGCCCTTGGGATGAGCAGTTCTTC. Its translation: CASSLPQAGGPWDEQFF. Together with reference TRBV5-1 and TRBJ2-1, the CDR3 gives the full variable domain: KAGVTQTPRYLIKTRGQQVTLSCSPISGHRSVSWYQQTPGQGLQFLFEYFSETQRNKGNFPGRFSGRQFSNSRSEMNVSTLELGDSALYLCASSLPQAGGPWDEQFFGPGTRLTVL.